Described below is a single T cell receptor beta chain sequence and its context. Antigen specificity is unknown. Here immunoSEQ multiplex PCR was the method, and the copy in TCRdb shows in-frame clones only, minus some. This table holds some 110,000 clones, roughly 90% found once. The data derive from a study of T cell responses to AZD1222 COVID-19 vaccine. Study-wide results and limits: The study found vaccine-associated CD4 TCRs spanning spike, dominant at 160-218 and 743-854. White British ancestry dominated among donors, who included more females, and clonal diversity was possibly underestimated. Reportedly, nearly half of unique spike TCRs recognized epitopes outside B.1.351/B.1.1.7 mutations.

Trimming took 10 bases from V and 0 from J; bases not matched to a gene: 11. Germline V gene sequence: CDR1 ENHRY, CDR2 SYGVKD. This CDR3 contains 16 residues. This sample comprised peripheral blood, obtained on day 0 of AZD1222 vaccination. V and J are TRBV10-3 and TRBJ1-1; 10 nucleotides line up with TRBD1. The receptor's source is an adult in good health. In DNA form, the CDR3 reads TGTGCCACCCTTCCGGGACAGGGGTCCTTGAACACTGAAGCTTTCTTT. It encodes CATLPGQGSLNTEAFF.